This is a list of T cell receptor beta chains from one sample in a study of blood T cell repertoires in COVID-19. Sequenced by immunoSEQ multiplex PCR; TCRdb stores in-frame clones only, minus some. In the table there are over 200,000 clones, 88% of which are singletons. Sequencing was performed on peripheral blood. These receptors came from a man aged 18 to 30 with active or convalescent COVID-19. Each CDR3 is given without its conserved first and last residue. Fields, in order: J gene, V gene, CDR3 length, CDR3 protein.

j_call: TRBJ1-4; v_call: TRBV30; cdr3_length: 12; cdr3_aa: AWSSQATNEKLF
j_call: TRBJ2-1; v_call: TRBV30; cdr3_length: 13; cdr3_aa: AWSVSGKDYNEQF
j_call: TRBJ1-3; v_call: TRBV19; cdr3_length: 13; cdr3_aa: ASSGTGGSGNTIY
j_call: TRBJ1-2; v_call: TRBV5-1; cdr3_length: 11; cdr3_aa: ASRRDRGNGYT
j_call: TRBJ2-7; v_call: TRBV19; cdr3_length: 16; cdr3_aa: ASSPIHWTGPVPYEQY
j_call: TRBJ1-2; v_call: TRBV21-1; cdr3_length: 13; cdr3_aa: ASSPSSRRDRYYT
j_call: TRBJ2-1; v_call: TRBV7-6; cdr3_length: 17; cdr3_aa: ASSSQAAGAGVAYNEQF
j_call: TRBJ2-7; v_call: TRBV11-2; cdr3_length: 13; cdr3_aa: ASSLEVFGTGEQY
j_call: TRBJ1-1; v_call: TRBV20-1; cdr3_length: 7; cdr3_aa: SAASEAF
j_call: TRBJ2-2; v_call: TRBV2; cdr3_length: 14; cdr3_aa: ASSERFAGTGGELF
j_call: TRBJ1-1; v_call: TRBV7-9; cdr3_length: 12; cdr3_aa: ASSPGSYQTEAF
j_call: TRBJ2-7; v_call: TRBV5-6; cdr3_length: 14; cdr3_aa: ASSLARGTPTYEQY
j_call: TRBJ2-1; v_call: TRBV7-9; cdr3_length: 12; cdr3_aa: ASSPGQGYNEQF
j_call: TRBJ2-1; v_call: TRBV9; cdr3_length: 12; cdr3_aa: ASSAWDSNNEQF
j_call: TRBJ1-6; v_call: TRBV6-4; cdr3_length: 11; cdr3_aa: ASSEVGNSPLH
j_call: TRBJ1-1; v_call: TRBV28; cdr3_length: 13; cdr3_aa: ASAGGAVIGTEAF
j_call: TRBJ1-4; v_call: TRBV5-1; cdr3_length: 12; cdr3_aa: ASSLDREAEKLF
j_call: TRBJ2-7; v_call: TRBV6-5; cdr3_length: 12; cdr3_aa: ASRRGGSSYEQY
j_call: TRBJ2-7; v_call: TRBV5-1; cdr3_length: 10; cdr3_aa: ASGTGTYEQY
j_call: TRBJ2-1; v_call: TRBV4-2; cdr3_length: 14; cdr3_aa: ASSQESGQIMNEQF
j_call: TRBJ1-5; v_call: TRBV27; cdr3_length: 14; cdr3_aa: ASSLSPVGAEQPQH
j_call: TRBJ1-1; v_call: TRBV10-3; cdr3_length: 12; cdr3_aa: AISDPDIYTEAF
j_call: TRBJ2-2; v_call: TRBV2; cdr3_length: 12; cdr3_aa: ATRRDISTGELF